This TCR beta chain emerged from a study of T cell clonality in common variable immunodeficiency. CVID and control samples used equivalent genomic DNA input. Clones were sequenced by immunoSEQ multiplex PCR, and TCRdb holds only the in-frame ones, with some missing. The record shows about 19,000 clones for this sample, with no singletons present. This clone appeared many times. The target antigen is unknown. The read ends 3 residues shy of where the CDR3 ends; the end is completed using the germline J gene. The CDR3 contains 15 residues. V lost 5 bases and J lost 0, with 11 bases in between. Germline V gene sequence: CDR1 SGHTA, CDR2 FQGTGA. The study, taken as a whole, reports: In common variable immunodeficiency, TCR beta chains reportedly carried fewer deletions and N-nucleotide insertions.

CVID subjects had received replacement immunoglobulin for at least one year. The sequence came from a human donor with common variable immunodeficiency. This chain links TRBV7-3 with TRBJ2-1; no clear D. The sequencing sample was made of peripheral blood mononuclear cells. The CDR3 reads CASSLSSSSYNEQFF. The sequenced CDR3 bases are TGTGCCAGCAGCCTTAGCTCAAGCTCCTACAATGAG.